Listed here are 21 T cell receptor beta chains from one sample, sequenced in a study of blood T cell repertoires in COVID-19 (dated by TCRdb to between 2020 and 2021). Library preparation was by the immunoSEQ multiplex PCR assay. This is the immuneACCESS table as TCRdb keeps it, with only in-frame sequences that have V and J called. A part of the clones is gone; compared with another copy, unresolved V genes explain less than half, and the rest is unexplained. The sample table lists under 500,000 clones, 70% to 90% of them with a count of one. The ten top clones hold over 1.5% of the sample. Source material: PBMCs or T cells enriched from blood (not recorded which). Receptors were obtained from a young woman with acute COVID-19.

The chain carries TRBV5-4 and TRBJ2-7; tentatively, D is TRBD2 (6 bases). V lost 0 bases and J lost 3, with 13 bases in between. The germline CDR1 and CDR2 sequences are SGHNT and YYREEE (reference sequence). This CDR3 has 15 amino acids. CDR3 in amino acids: CASSLDSGGYYEQYF. The CDR3 DNA sequence: TGTGCCAGCAGCTTGGATAGCGGCGGATACTACGAGCAGTACTTC.

This clone showed up just once. The chain recombines TRBV7-2 with TRBJ2-7, with 10 bases aligning to TRBD2. V lost 1 base, J lost 7 bases, and 7 bases stayed unmatched. Germline loops: CDR1 SGHTA, CDR2 FQGNSA. The CDR3 loop spans 15 amino acids. The CDR3 region is CASSLDLAGVREQYF. CDR3 DNA: TGTGCCAGCAGCTTAGACCTAGCGGGAGTTAGGGAGCAGTACTTC.

V and J are TRBV4-3 and TRBJ2-7; 9 positions agree with TRBD2. Germline V gene lookup returns CDR1 LGHNA and CDR2 YSLEER. Losses at the gene ends were 4 bases for V and 3 bases for J; bases not matched to a gene: 4. There are 14 residues in the CDR3. In DNA, the CDR3 is TGCGCCAGCAGCCTCGGGACTAGCCTCTACGAGCAGTACTTC. Its protein is CASSLGTSLYEQYF.

The chain employs TRBV29-1 and TRBJ1-2; D gene ambiguous. The CDR3 is 14 residues long. The V and J ends lost 2 bases and 2 bases respectively, with 12 bases between them. From germline, CDR1 is SQVTM and CDR2 ANQGSEA. In DNA form, the CDR3 reads TGCAGCGTTGAAAAAGATGAGGGAAACTATGGCTACACCTTC. Its protein is CSVEKDEGNYGYTF.

The chain joins TRBV2 to TRBJ1-4, with D unclear. V dropped 8 bases and J dropped 0 bases, with 13 bases sitting between them. The CDR3 contains 15 residues. Germline V gene data show CDR1 as SNHLY and CDR2 as FYNNEI. CDR3 coding DNA: TGTGCCAGCCTGAGGGATGGGGCAACTAATGAAAAACTGTTTTTT. Residues: CASLRDGATNEKLFF.

The chain couples TRBV6-6 to TRBJ2-5, with 7 bases matching TRBD2. This CDR3 is 14 amino acids long. Germline CDR1 MNHNY, CDR2 SVGAGI (reference sequence). Losses at the gene ends were 3 bases for V and 5 bases for J; bases not matched to a gene: 6. The CDR3 loop reads CASSYGGGVETQYF. CDR3 nucleotides: TGTGCCAGCAGTTATGGGGGAGGGGTGGAGACCCAGTACTTC.

This clone was seen once. The genes are TRBV6-5 and TRBJ2-5, with D possibly being TRBD2 (5 bases). CDR1 is MNHEY, CDR2 SVGAGI, per germline. Trimming cost V 5 bases and J 4 bases, with 11 bases left between them. The CDR3 loop spans 13 amino acids. CDR3 coding DNA: TGTGCCAGCAGTATACTAGTTGTAGAGACCCAGTACTTC. Translated: CASSILVVETQYF.

This chain links TRBV9 with TRBJ2-2; 14 bases match TRBD2. Germline CDR1 and CDR2: SGDLS and YYNGEE. The CDR3 contains 16 residues. V was clipped by 4 bases and J by 7 bases; unmatched bases: 6. CDR3 sequence reads: CASSTTGTSGSGELFF. The DNA for the CDR3 is TGTGCCAGCAGCACAACCGGGACTAGCGGGAGCGGGGAGCTGTTTTTT.

The chain joins TRBV28 to TRBJ2-2; 8 bases fit TRBD2. The V and J ends lost 6 bases and 6 bases, in that order; junction bases with no gene match: 12. From germline, CDR1 is MDHEN and CDR2 SYDVKM. The length of the CDR3 is 16 residues. CDR3 protein: CASRTQREFFPGELFF. CDR3 nucleotide sequence: TGTGCCAGCAGAACCCAGCGGGAGTTTTTCCCCGGGGAGCTGTTTTTT.

The genes are TRBV19 and TRBJ1-1, with D possibly TRBD1 on 5 matching bases. The CDR3 spans 13 residues. V was clipped by 5 bases and J by 7 bases, with 14 bases between them. Germline V CDR1 and CDR2: LNHDA, SQIVND (reference sequence). In nucleotides, the CDR3 is TGTGCCAGTAGTCCGAATGGAGGGGATGAAGCTTTCTTT. This codes for CASSPNGGDEAFF.

The CDR3 loop reads CASTVRQDLYSNQPQHF. The CDR3 nucleotides read TGTGCCAGCACCGTTCGACAGGATCTTTATAGCAATCAGCCCCAGCATTTT. The chain recombines TRBV28 with TRBJ1-5; the D gene is possibly TRBD1 (6 bases). Germline CDR1 is MDHEN and CDR2 is SYDVKM. This CDR3 region has 17 residues. The V end lost 7 bases, the J end lost 0 bases, and 19 bases lay between the germline ends.

This chain connects TRBV5-5 to TRBJ2-1; D gene unclear. Germline CDR1 SGHKS, CDR2 YYEKEE (reference sequence). The CDR3 is 13 amino acids. Trimming cost V 2 bases and J 5 bases, with 8 bases left between them. CDR3 in DNA: TGTGCCAGCAGCTTCAACAGTAACAATGAGCAGTTCTTC. Its protein product is CASSFNSNNEQFF. Together with reference TRBV5-5 and TRBJ2-1, the CDR3 gives the full variable domain: DAGVTQSPTHLIKTRGQQVTLRCSPISGHKSVSWYQQVLGQGPQFIFQYYEKEERGRGNFPDRFSARQFPNYSSELNVNALLLGDSALYLCASSFNSNNEQFFGPGTRLTVL.

This clone was seen more than once but under ten times. Written as DNA, the CDR3 is TGTGCCAGCTCACCCCAGGGGGATAACTATGGCTACACCTTC. The encoded protein is CASSPQGDNYGYTF. The chain links TRBV18 to TRBJ1-2; TRBD1 matches at 7 bases. Germline CDR1 is KGHSH and CDR2 is LQKENI. V lost 3 bases to trimming and J lost 1 base; unmatched junction nucleotides: 2. CDR3 length: 14 amino acids.

J is TRBJ2-5 and V is TRBV24-1; 8 bases map to TRBD2. Germline CDR1 and CDR2: KGHDR and SFDVKD. After removal of 6 bases from V and 3 bases from J, the junction contained 2 bases not matched to a gene. The CDR3 is 13 residues long. The CDR3 loop is CATSRGGEETQYF. The CDR3 coding sequence is TGTGCCACCAGTCGGGGGGGTGAAGAGACCCAGTACTTC.

This clone appeared a few times. The chain links TRBV13 to TRBJ2-2; 8 nucleotides match TRBD2. Losses at the gene ends were 5 bases for V and 5 bases for J; bases not matched to a gene: 10. Germline CDR1 reads PRHDT; CDR2 reads FYEKMQ (reference sequence). This CDR3 has 16 amino acids. The CDR3 sequence is CASSNQPGGLTGELFF. CDR3 DNA: TGTGCCAGCAGCAACCAGCCGGGGGGGCTTACCGGGGAGCTGTTTTTT.

The gene calls are TRBV10-3 and TRBJ1-4, with D perhaps matching TRBD1 (5 bases). Germline CDR1 ENHRY, CDR2 SYGVKD. V dropped 2 bases and J dropped 8 bases, with 12 bases sitting between them. CDR3 size: 14 residues. DNA for the CDR3: TGTGCCATCAGTGAGGTTTCCGGGGGGGAAAAACTGTTTTTT. Translation gives CAISEVSGGEKLFF.

The chain recombines TRBV3-1 (or the pseudogene TRBV3-2) with TRBJ2-7, with D unresolved. Trimming removed 1 base at V and 7 bases at J, with 8 bases between. There are 12 residues in the CDR3. CDR1 and CDR2 (germline): LGHDT, YNNKEL (reference sequence). CDR3 DNA: TGTGCCAGCAGCCAAGCAGGCAGGGAGCAGTACTTC. Encoded protein: CASSQAGREQYF.

A note on this clone: The sample holds other DNA sequences that translate to the same CDR3. V and J are TRBV15 and TRBJ2-5, with D maybe TRBD1 (6 bases). The germline V gene has CDR1 LNHNV and CDR2 YYDKDF (reference sequence). The CDR3 has 13 amino acids. The V gene lost 0 bases and the J gene lost 5 bases, with 7 bases spanning the gap. The CDR3 DNA reads TGTGCCACCAGCAGAGACAGGGGTGAGACCCAGTACTTC. This gives the protein CATSRDRGETQYF.

The chain combines TRBV29-1 with TRBJ2-7, with 7 bases aligning to TRBD1. The V and J ends lost 7 bases and 6 bases, in that order; junction bases with no gene match: 12. Per the germline V gene, CDR1 is SQVTM and CDR2 is ANQGSEA. This CDR3 is built from 13 residues. The CDR3 nucleotides read TGCAGCGCCAAAGGGGGCGAAAGAAGCGAGCAGTACTTC. The encoded protein is CSAKGGERSEQYF.

This clone was recorded only once. The genes are TRBV9 and TRBJ2-1; 10 bases are a match to TRBD1. Unmatched junction bases numbered 8, after V lost 3 bases and J lost 5 bases. This CDR3 region has 16 residues. CDR1 SGDLS and CDR2 YYNGEE come from the germline V gene. This CDR3 is CASSARDRGVHNEQFF. CDR3 in DNA: TGTGCCAGCAGCGCTCGGGACAGGGGTGTCCACAATGAGCAGTTCTTC.

This chain joins TRBV24-1 and TRBJ2-1; 12 bases agree with TRBD2. With 0 bases clipped from V and 7 bases from J, the junction kept 6 bases outside the gene matches. CDR3 length: 17 amino acids. Per the germline V gene, CDR1 is KGHDR and CDR2 is SFDVKD. The CDR3 DNA reads as TGTGCCACCAGTGATTTGCCTAGCGGGAGGGCCGGGAATGAGCAGTTCTTC. Translated: CATSDLPSGRAGNEQFF.